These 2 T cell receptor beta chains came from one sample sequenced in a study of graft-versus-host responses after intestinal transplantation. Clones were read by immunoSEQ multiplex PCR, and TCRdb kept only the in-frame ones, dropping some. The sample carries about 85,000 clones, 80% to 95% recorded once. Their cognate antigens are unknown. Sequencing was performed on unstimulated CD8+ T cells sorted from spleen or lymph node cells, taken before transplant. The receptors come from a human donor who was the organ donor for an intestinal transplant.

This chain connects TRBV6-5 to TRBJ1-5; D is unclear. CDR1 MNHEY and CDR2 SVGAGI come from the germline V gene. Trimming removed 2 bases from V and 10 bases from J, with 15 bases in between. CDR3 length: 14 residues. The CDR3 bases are TGTGCCAGCAGTTACAGTCTTGGCTTACACCCCCAGCATTTT. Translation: CASSYSLGLHPQHF.

CDR3 nucleotide sequence: TGTGCCAGCAGTTCCCTCTTAGCGGGGGGTTTGATTGGGGAGCTGTTTTTT. Residues: CASSSLLAGGLIGELFF. The V gene is TRBV27, the J gene TRBJ2-2; TRBD2 matches at 10 bases. This CDR3 has 17 amino acids. The germline V gene encodes CDR1 MNHEY and CDR2 SMNVEV (reference sequence). Losses at the gene ends were 4 bases for V and 8 bases for J; bases not matched to a gene: 13.